These 26 T cell receptor beta chains came from one sample sequenced in a study of early T cells in non-severe SARS-CoV-2 infection. Each CDR3 protein gets one entry after TCRdb re-called the 5' RACE reads with MiXCR. The sample consists of about 19,000 distinct CDR3 sequences, approximately 4.1% of them appearing once. The sequencing input was whole blood. The receptors were sampled from an adult who was a healthcare worker with PCR-confirmed SARS-CoV-2 infection or an uninfected control (not recorded which).

This clonotype was counted at least ten times. The chain uses TRBV7-3 and TRBJ2-5; 8 bases agree with TRBD2. The V segment lost 4 bases and the J segment 5 bases; nucleotides outside the gene matches: 9. From germline, CDR1 is SGHTA and CDR2 FQGTGA. The CDR3 has 15 amino acids. As DNA, the CDR3 is TGTGCCAGCAGCTCAGAAGCGGGGGCAGGCGAGACCCAGTACTTC. Translating it yields CASSSEAGAGETQYF.

This clonotype was seen at least ten times. The gene calls are TRBV7-8 and TRBJ1-5; D is ambiguous. V was cut by 5 bases and J by 6 bases, with 11 bases left in between. The germline V gene encodes CDR1 SGHVS and CDR2 FQNEAQ. CDR3 size: 13 residues. CDR3 protein: CASSRTNTQPQHF. The CDR3, as DNA: TGTGCCAGCAGCAGGACGAACACTCAGCCCCAGCATTTT.

This clonotype showed up many times. The V and J genes are TRBV6-5 and TRBJ1-5, with a tentative D call TRBD1 (5 bases). The CDR3 consists of 15 residues. V gave up 6 bases and J gave up 0 bases, with 12 bases separating them. Germline V gene lookup returns CDR1 MNHEY and CDR2 SVGAGI. The CDR3, as DNA: TGTGCCAGCAGCTCGACAGCGTATAGCAATCAGCCCCAGCATTTT. Encoded protein: CASSSTAYSNQPQHF.

This clonotype occurred many times. The chain links TRBV9 to TRBJ1-1; D remains unclear. Germline CDR1 is SGDLS and CDR2 is YYNGEE. Trimming took 3 bases from V and 10 from J, leaving 13 bases between them. The CDR3 length is 12 residues. CDR3: CASSGVEFSAFF. The CDR3 coding sequence is TGTGCCAGCAGCGGTGTGGAGTTTTCAGCTTTCTTT.

This clonotype was observed at least ten times. The chain couples TRBV6-5 to TRBJ2-7; 8 bases are a match to TRBD1. This CDR3 comprises 14 residues. V lost 5 bases to trimming and J lost 0 bases; unmatched junction nucleotides: 3. Per the germline V gene, CDR1 is MNHEY and CDR2 is SVGAGI. The CDR3 region is CASSDTGGSYEQYF. The CDR3 DNA follows: TGTGCCAGCAGTGATACAGGGGGCTCCTACGAGCAGTACTTC.

This clonotype was counted ten times or more. The DNA for the CDR3 is TGTGCCAGCAGTCGGACAGGGGGCAGGAGTTCCTATAATTCACCCCTCCACTTT. Amino acid sequence: CASSRTGGRSSYNSPLHF. The chain links TRBV12-3 or TRBV12-4 to TRBJ1-6; 11 nucleotides match TRBD1. The CDR3 is 18 amino acids. V lost 5 bases, J lost 1 base, and 7 bases stayed unmatched.

This clonotype was seen at least ten times. V gene TRBV29-1 combines with J gene TRBJ1-1; 8 bases align to TRBD1. V was pared by 4 bases and J by 8 bases, with 9 bases of the junction left unmatched. CDR1 is SQVTM, CDR2 ANQGSEA, per germline. This CDR3 has 13 amino acids. The CDR3 DNA reads TGCAGCGTTGCGAGTCCGACAGGGGTGGAAGCTTTCTTT. This translates into CSVASPTGVEAFF.

There are many counts of this clonotype. The rearrangement links TRBV4-3 to TRBJ2-7; D is undetermined. Trimming pared 1 base from V and 5 bases from J, leaving 18 bases between. The CDR3 consists of 16 residues. Germline V gene sequence: CDR1 LGHNA, CDR2 YSLEER. This chain's CDR3 is CASSQGLWKGAHEQYF. The DNA of the CDR3 is TGCGCCAGCAGCCAAGGTCTGTGGAAGGGCGCCCACGAGCAGTACTTC.

There are many counts of this clonotype. The chain is built from TRBV6-2 or TRBV6-3 and TRBJ2-1; tentative D call: TRBD2 (6 bases). From germline, CDR1 is MNHEY and CDR2 SVGEGT. The ends were cut back, 6 bases at V and 2 bases at J, with 11 bases in the middle. The CDR3 runs to 14 residues. The CDR3 sequence: CASSPRGTYNEQFF. In DNA, the CDR3 is TGTGCCAGCAGCCCGCGGGGAACCTACAATGAGCAGTTCTTC.

This clonotype was seen ten or more times. The chain carries TRBV12-3 or TRBV12-4 and TRBJ2-5; D may be TRBD2 (5 bases). The CDR3 totals 16 residues. V gave up 3 bases and J gave up 5 bases, with 19 bases separating them. CDR3 residues: CASSFDGRGARETQYF. Here the CDR3 DNA reads TGTGCCAGCAGTTTTGATGGTCGGGGAGCTCGGGAGACCCAGTACTTC.

This clonotype is medium-sized (0.01 to 0.1%). The chain carries TRBV18 and TRBJ2-1; 10 bases fit TRBD1. The J segment lost 8 bases and the V segment lost 3 bases, leaving 7 bases of the junction unmatched. Germline CDR1 reads KGHSH; CDR2 reads LQKENI. The CDR3 runs 15 residues. This CDR3 reads CASSPGTGVFHEQFF. In DNA form, the CDR3 reads TGTGCCAGCTCACCGGGGACAGGGGTGTTTCATGAGCAGTTCTTC.

The chain recombines TRBV14 with TRBJ1-6; D might be TRBD1 (6 bases). The CDR3 is 16 residues long. Germline CDR1 reads SGHDN; CDR2 reads FVKESK. Trimming cost V 4 bases and J 5 bases, with 15 bases left between them. The CDR3 spells CASSPRRGDNNSPLHF. In DNA, the CDR3 is TGTGCCAGCAGCCCCCGAAGGGGGGACAATAATTCACCCCTCCACTTT.

This sequence joins TRBV7-8 and TRBJ1-5; no firm D call. This CDR3 has 16 residues. Between the trimmed V and J ends, which lost 1 base and 4 bases, there was a span of 14 bases. CDR1 and CDR2 from the germline V gene are SGHVS and FQNEAQ. This CDR3 is CASSLGGISSNQPQHF. CDR3 sequence (DNA): TGTGCCAGCAGCTTAGGCGGGATCAGTTCGAATCAGCCCCAGCATTTT.

This clonotype is medium-sized (0.01 to 0.1%) within its sample. V gene TRBV6-5 combines with J gene TRBJ2-7; 8 bases are shared with TRBD1. The germline CDR1 and CDR2 sequences are MNHEY and SVGAGI. The CDR3 contains 14 residues. V shed 7 bases and J 6 bases; nucleotides not matched to a gene: 11. The CDR3 sequence: CASTRGQGGFEQYF. Here the CDR3 DNA reads TGTGCCAGCACCAGAGGACAGGGAGGCTTCGAGCAGTACTTC.

This clonotype has a count of ten or more. The chain couples TRBV20-1 to TRBJ2-4; 15 bases are a match to TRBD2. The CDR3 has 17 amino acids. CDR1 and CDR2 (germline): DFQATT, SNEGSKA (reference sequence). V lost 2 bases, J lost 0 bases, and 2 bases stayed unmatched. CDR3 bases: TGCAGTGCTAGACGGACTAGCGGGGGGGCAGCCAAAAACATTCAGTACTTC. Translating gives CSARRTSGGAAKNIQYF.

This chain connects TRBV4-2 to TRBJ2-7; the match to TRBD2 covers 9 bases. V shed 4 bases, J shed 9 bases, and the junction held 16 bases outside the gene matches. This CDR3 has 16 amino acids. Per germline, CDR1 LGHNA and CDR2 YNFKEQ. The CDR3 nucleotides read TGTGCCAGCAGCCGTTCCCTCCGGCTAGCGGGGACGGTGCAGTACTTC. Residues: CASSRSLRLAGTVQYF.

This clonotype has just a few counts. The V call is TRBV9, the J call TRBJ2-2; 9 nucleotides agree with TRBD2. Trimming at V came to 4 bases and at J to 2 bases, leaving 6 bases not matched to a gene. Germline CDR1 and CDR2: SGDLS and YYNGEE. The CDR3 is 16 residues long. CDR3 bases: TGTGCCAGCAGCCTACAGACTAGCGGAAACACCGGGGAGCTGTTTTTT. Translation gives CASSLQTSGNTGELFF.

Ten or more counts support this clonotype. The chain has TRBV11-2 and TRBJ2-1; D perhaps matches TRBD2 (6 bases). The CDR3 loop spans 14 amino acids. Trimming left V 5 bases short and J 8 bases short, with 16 bases between. Germline V CDR1 and CDR2: SGHAT, FQNNGV. CDR3 loop: CASSAYASVDEQFF. CDR3 bases: TGTGCCAGCAGCGCCTACGCTAGCGTCGATGAGCAGTTCTTC.

This clonotype appeared many times. The J gene is TRBJ1-2, the V gene TRBV7-2, with 10 bases matching TRBD1. This CDR3 has 15 residues. J lost 6 bases, V lost 1 base, and 5 bases had no gene match. Germline V gene lookup returns CDR1 SGHTA and CDR2 FQGNSA. CDR3 DNA sequence: TGTGCCAGCAGCTTAGATTTTGGGACAGGGGATGGCTACACCTTC. Protein sequence: CASSLDFGTGDGYTF.

This clonotype is medium-sized by share. CDR3 region: CASSPLEGRSGYTF. The CDR3 coding sequence is TGTGCCAGCAGCCCTCTTGAGGGGAGGTCTGGCTACACCTTC. The gene calls are TRBV7-9 and TRBJ1-2; D might be TRBD1 (5 bases). The CDR3 contains 14 residues. From germline, CDR1 is SEHNR and CDR2 FQNEAQ (reference sequence). V was trimmed by 5 bases and J by 7 bases, leaving 17 bases between them. The whole variable domain, filled in from reference TRBV7-9 and TRBJ1-2, reads DTGVSQNPRHKITKRGQNVTFRCDPISEHNRLYWYRQTLGQGPEFLTYFQNEAQLEKSRLLSDRFSAERPKGSFSTLEIQRTEQGDSAMYLCASSPLEGRSGYTFGSGTRLTVV.

On this clonotype itself: A read error may be the cause here, since a much bigger clone is one base away. The rearrangement joins TRBV5-5 to TRBJ2-1; possible D gene TRBD2, 5 bases. Germline CDR1 reads SGHKS; CDR2 reads YYEKEE (reference sequence). The V and J ends lost 4 bases and 12 bases respectively, with 17 bases between them. The CDR3 spans 13 residues. Here the CDR3 DNA reads TGTGCCAGCAGCGAGGTAGCGATAGTAGTGCAGTTCTTC. It encodes CASSEVAIVVQFF.

This clonotype was seen ten or more times. In DNA form, the CDR3 reads TGCAGTGCTAACGGGGGGCGATCAGATACGCAGTATTTT. Translated, it gives CSANGGRSDTQYF. J is TRBJ2-3 and V is TRBV20-1; possible D gene TRBD2, 7 bases. Trimming cost V 4 bases and J 4 bases, with 12 bases left between them. Germline CDR1 and CDR2: DFQATT and SNEGSKA (reference sequence). The CDR3 extends over 13 amino acids.

This clonotype was counted many times. CDR3 region: CSAPGQGGNTIYF. As DNA, the CDR3 is TGCAGTGCCCCGGGACAGGGAGGAAACACCATATATTTT. V and J are TRBV20-1 and TRBJ1-3, with 9 bases fitting TRBD1. This CDR3 has 13 residues. Germline V gene lookup returns CDR1 DFQATT and CDR2 SNEGSKA (reference sequence). Germline trimming cut 6 bases from V and 4 bases from J; bases unmatched to any gene: 4.

This clonotype occurred many times. The gene calls are TRBV7-7 and TRBJ2-5; D is possibly TRBD2 (7 bases). The ends were cut back, 5 bases at V and 4 bases at J, with 14 bases in the middle. CDR1 and CDR2 (germline): SSHAT, FNYEAQ (reference sequence). This CDR3 has 14 amino acids. CDR3 DNA sequence: TGTGCCAGCAGCCCTTGGGGGGGCGTAGAGACCCAGTACTTC. Its translation is CASSPWGGVETQYF.

This chain links TRBV4-3 with TRBJ2-5, with D maybe TRBD1 (5 bases). The CDR3 totals 16 residues. Germline lookup yields CDR1 LGHNA and CDR2 YSLEER. V lost 0 bases and J lost 2, with 13 bases in between. The CDR3 DNA sequence: TGCGCCAGCAGCCAAGAGGGGCGAGGTTTTCAAGAGACCCAGTACTTC. It codes for CASSQEGRGFQETQYF.

This clonotype was recorded many times. The rearrangement uses TRBV5-1 and TRBJ1-6; D unresolved. The CDR3 extends over 14 amino acids. The V gene's germline CDR1 is SGHRS and CDR2 YFSETQ. Trimming took off 4 bases at V and 18 bases at J, with 23 bases between the two ends. CDR3 loop: CASSEDFYNSKCHF. CDR3 DNA sequence: TGCGCCAGCAGCGAAGATTTCTATAATTCAAAGTGCCACTTT.